Included here is one T cell receptor (beta chain) sequence, with context. The PBMCs were sourced from fresh peripheral blood (10 ml). RNA transcripts provided the source from which TCR beta CDR3 regions were amplified. A set of HTBI primers served as the primers for a first-round RT-PCR of the TCR CDR3. TCRdb reprocessed the multiplex PCR reads with MiXCR, giving one entry per CDR3 protein. The repertoire has hundreds of thousands of distinct CDR3 sequences, about 15% of them found once; the top ten carry about a tenth. The sample comes from a study of T cells in Graves' hyperthyroidism and ophthalmopathy. Trimming stripped 4 bases from V and 9 bases from J, with 16 bases between. The CDR3 is 15 residues long.

The clonotype comes from a woman aged 18-29 years with Graves' hyperthyroidism. V usage is TRBV12-3 or TRBV12-4 and J usage is TRBJ1-6; D is uncertain. Sequencing input: blood. The CDR3 DNA reads TGTGCCAGCAGTTATCTGACCGCAGACATTTCACCCCTCCACTTT. This codes for CASSYLTADISPLHF.